This T cell receptor (beta chain) stems from a study of blood T cell repertoires in COVID-19. On the study more broadly: T cells, B-cell-depleted T cells, or PBMCs provided the cDNA or gDNA that served as material.

In the authors' methods: For nucleated cells, counts were estimated from reference gene primer amplification. Assay used: immunoSEQ multiplex PCR; TCRdb lists only in-frame clones, some missing. The DNA was the basis for D and trimming; V, J and clone size are from that table. This table has about 400,000 clones, 88% appearing once. The CDR3 has 12 amino acids. The germline V gene has CDR1 MGHRA and CDR2 YSYEKL. Trimming stripped 4 bases from V and 5 bases from J, with 6 bases between. The receptor comes from a woman aged 25 to 39 with acute COVID-19. The chain links TRBV4-1 to TRBJ2-1; D uncertain. Material: PBMCs or T cells enriched from blood (not recorded which). CDR3 sequence: CASSPSNNEQFF. CDR3 in DNA: TGCGCCAGCAGCCCCTCTAACAATGAGCAGTTCTTC.